One sample yielded the 25 T cell receptor beta chains listed below, sequenced in a study of monozygotic twins with cystic fibrosis (dated by TCRdb to about 2021). The library was made by the immunoSEQ multiplex PCR assay. TCRdb retrieved this table from immuneACCESS and kept in-frame rearrangements only. Not all clones are present; in checked studies, unresolved V genes account for under half, and no reason is known for the remainder. The table for this sample lists over 20,000 clones; approximately 97% of them were counted only once. The ten most abundant clones make up roughly 0.15% of the sample. Input material: blood. The receptors come from a girl aged 10-17 years with cystic fibrosis.

The chain links TRBV29-1 to TRBJ2-7; 11 bases match TRBD1. This CDR3 is built from 13 residues. Trimming cost V 6 bases and J 4 bases; bases outside gene matches: 5. Germline lookup yields CDR1 SQVTM and CDR2 ANQGSEA. CDR3 protein: CSVRTGGGYEQYF. The CDR3 DNA sequence: TGCAGCGTAAGGACAGGGGGCGGGTACGAGCAGTACTTC.

V is TRBV5-1 and J is TRBJ2-2, with a weak D call TRBD2 (6 bases). V lost 1 base to trimming and J lost 6 bases, with 13 bases between them. CDR1 and CDR2 (germline): SGHRS, YFSETQ. The CDR3 has 15 residues. For the CDR3, the DNA is TGCGCCAGCAGCTTGTTTGGTACGGGAGCCGGGGAGCTGTTTTTT. Its protein product is CASSLFGTGAGELFF.

This clone was counted a few times. V gene TRBV28 combines with J gene TRBJ1-2; D remains ambiguous. Germline V gene data show CDR1 as MDHEN and CDR2 as SYDVKM. This CDR3 spans 13 amino acids. The ends were cut back, 9 bases at V and 2 bases at J, with 13 bases in the middle. CDR3 nucleotides: TGTGCCAGTATGGACGGTACAAACTATGGCTACACCTTC. Protein product: CASMDGTNYGYTF.

J is TRBJ1-3 and V is TRBV5-1, with 7 bases identical to TRBD1. The trim removed 2 bases at V and 4 bases at J, leaving 9 bases unmatched. The CDR3 extends over 16 amino acids. From germline, CDR1 is SGHRS and CDR2 YFSETQ. CDR3 region: CASSFAPRGLGNTIYF. Written as DNA, the CDR3 is TGCGCCAGCAGCTTCGCACCAAGGGGGCTCGGAAACACCATATATTTT.

The CDR3 spells CASSVYHTNEQFF. DNA for the CDR3: TGTGCCAGCAGTGTCTACCATACAAATGAGCAGTTCTTC. V is TRBV6-4 and J is TRBJ2-1, with D uncertain. The germline V and J ends were trimmed by 4 bases and 7 bases, with 11 bases remaining between them. The CDR3 is 13 residues long. The germline V gene encodes CDR1 MRHNA and CDR2 SNTAGT.

The sample holds one count of this clone. The chain is built from TRBV29-1 and TRBJ2-7; tentative D call: TRBD1 (6 bases). The V and J ends lost 6 bases and 2 bases respectively, with 11 bases between them. Per the germline V gene, CDR1 is SQVTM and CDR2 is ANQGSEA. This CDR3 contains 12 residues. CDR3 region: CSVWTATYEQYF. CDR3 DNA sequence: TGCAGCGTGTGGACAGCCACCTACGAGCAGTACTTC.

There are a few counts of this clone. This chain connects TRBV29-1 to TRBJ2-1; possible D gene TRBD2, 6 bases. The V and J ends lost 5 bases and 5 bases respectively, with 13 bases between them. This CDR3 is 13 amino acids long. Germline assignment: CDR1 SQVTM and CDR2 ANQGSEA. CDR3 loop: CSVPASVNNEQFF. The CDR3 nucleotides are TGCAGCGTTCCGGCTAGCGTGAACAATGAGCAGTTCTTC.

V usage is TRBV27 and J usage is TRBJ2-7, with TRBD2 matching 10 bases. The V gene end was trimmed by 6 bases and the J gene end by 5 bases; junction bases not matched to a gene: 13. This CDR3 has 16 residues. In germline, CDR1 is MNHEY, CDR2 SMNVEV (reference sequence). The CDR3 DNA sequence: TGTGCCAGCAGCCCCAGTGTGTGGACTAGCGGCCACGAGCAGTACTTC. This encodes CASSPSVWTSGHEQYF.

The chain combines TRBV4-2 with TRBJ2-1, with 7 bases lining up with TRBD2. CDR3 length: 18 amino acids. Germline values: CDR1 LGHNA, CDR2 YNFKEQ. J was trimmed by 4 bases and V by 0 bases; bases with no gene match: 12. Here the CDR3 reads CASSQDPSSAGAYNEQFF. The DNA for the CDR3 is TGTGCCAGCAGCCAAGATCCGAGTTCGGCGGGAGCTTACAATGAGCAGTTCTTC.

The chain combines TRBV5-1 with TRBJ2-2; no clear D. There are 15 residues in the CDR3. Germline assignment: CDR1 SGHRS and CDR2 YFSETQ. Trimming removed 1 base at V and 0 bases at J, with 7 bases between. The CDR3 nucleotides are TGCGCCAGCAGCTTGCTGCAGGCGAACACCGGGGAGCTGTTTTTT. It specifies CASSLLQANTGELFF.

The J gene is TRBJ2-5, the V gene TRBV9, with D perhaps TRBD1 (5 bases). CDR1 is SGDLS, CDR2 YYNGEE, per germline. The CDR3 covers 15 residues. V was pared by 2 bases and J by 2 bases, with 13 bases between. CDR3 sequence: CASSVTRGRQETQYF. The DNA for the CDR3 is TGTGCCAGCAGCGTCACAAGGGGCAGACAAGAGACCCAGTACTTC.

The chain uses TRBV28 and TRBJ2-7; 10 bases match TRBD2. CDR1 MDHEN and CDR2 SYDVKM come from the germline V gene. CDR3 length: 17 amino acids. J lost 2 bases, V lost 4 bases, and 11 bases had no gene match. The CDR3 sequence: CASSYTSGTVVTYEQYF. CDR3 nucleotide sequence: TGTGCCAGCAGTTACACTAGCGGGACGGTTGTGACCTACGAGCAGTACTTC.

This chain uses TRBV18 with TRBJ1-5; D is possibly TRBD1 (5 bases). Per germline, CDR1 KGHSH and CDR2 LQKENI. This CDR3 is built from 15 residues. With 3 bases removed from V and 3 bases from J, the gap between germline ends came to 12 bases. CDR3 loop: CASSPIRGDNQPQHF. Written as DNA, the CDR3 is TGTGCCAGCTCACCCATTAGGGGAGACAATCAGCCCCAGCATTTT.

This chain connects TRBV14 to TRBJ2-5, with TRBD1 matching over 8 bases. The trim removed 3 bases at V and 4 bases at J, leaving 4 bases unmatched. There are 14 residues in the CDR3. Germline V CDR1 and CDR2: SGHDN, FVKESK. The CDR3 DNA is TGTGCCAGCAGCCAGACAGGGGTCCGAGAGACCCAGTACTTC. Translating it yields CASSQTGVRETQYF.

This clone has only one observation. The gene calls are TRBV9 and TRBJ1-2; maybe TRBD1 (6 bases). Germline V gene lookup returns CDR1 SGDLS and CDR2 YYNGEE. The V gene lost 3 bases and the J gene lost 4 bases, with 13 bases spanning the gap. The CDR3 consists of 14 residues. CDR3 sequence (DNA): TGTGCCAGCAGCGCATCAGGGGTGCGCTATGGCTACACCTTC. Residues: CASSASGVRYGYTF.

V usage is TRBV6-1 and J usage is TRBJ2-3; 11 bases line up with TRBD2. The V and J ends lost 5 bases and 4 bases, in that order; junction bases with no gene match: 5. The CDR3 runs 15 residues. Germline V gives CDR1 MNHNS, CDR2 SASEGT. The CDR3 nucleotides read TGTGCCAGCAGTACCACTAGCGGGAGCCCAGATACGCAGTATTTT. Encoded protein: CASSTTSGSPDTQYF.

V usage is TRBV7-2 and J usage is TRBJ1-3; D remains unclear. Trimming took off 1 base at V and 2 bases at J, with 9 bases between the two ends. The CDR3 runs to 15 residues. The germline V gene encodes CDR1 SGHTA and CDR2 FQGNSA. CDR3 region: CASSLDPGPGNTIYF. The CDR3 nucleotides are TGTGCCAGCAGCTTAGACCCAGGCCCTGGAAACACCATATATTTT.

This chain uses TRBV10-3 with TRBJ2-7; 7 nucleotides match TRBD1. Losses at the gene ends were 6 bases for V and 6 bases for J; bases not matched to a gene: 11. CDR3 length equals 14 residues. The germline V gene has CDR1 ENHRY and CDR2 SYGVKD. CDR3 DNA: TGTGCCATCAGCCAGGACAGGTTAAATCCCGAGCAGTACGTC. Its protein product is CAISQDRLNPEQYV.

The chain uses TRBV7-2 and TRBJ2-5; D ambiguous. Germline V lookup: CDR1 SGHTA, CDR2 FQGNSA. The CDR3 sequence is 11 residues long. V gave up 5 bases and J gave up 5 bases, with 6 bases separating them. CDR3 sequence: CASSHGETQYF. CDR3 DNA: TGTGCCAGCAGCCACGGGGAGACCCAGTACTTC.

This sequence joins TRBV4-3 and TRBJ1-5; D is perhaps TRBD1 (6 bases). This CDR3 region has 14 residues. Deletions cut 4 bases from V and 5 bases from J, with 12 bases between. Germline CDR1 reads LGHNA; CDR2 reads YSLEER. The CDR3 nucleotides are TGCGCCAGCAGCCCGAGGGGGTCAGATCAGCCCCAGCATTTT. Its translation is CASSPRGSDQPQHF.

The chain joins TRBV30 to TRBJ1-1; no reliable D call. Trimming cost V 5 bases and J 1 base, with 17 bases left between them. Per germline, CDR1 GTSNPN and CDR2 SVGIG (reference sequence). The CDR3 has 15 residues. DNA of the CDR3: TGTGCCTGGTTTCCCTCAATGGTACGGAACACTGAAGCTTTCTTT. It translates to CAWFPSMVRNTEAFF.

V gene TRBV2 combines with J gene TRBJ2-3; 13 bases fit TRBD2. The V and J ends lost 2 bases and 0 bases, in that order; junction bases with no gene match: 14. Germline assignment: CDR1 SNHLY and CDR2 FYNNEI. The CDR3 contains 21 residues. The CDR3 loop is CASSEPPLTSGRTSSTDTQYF. The CDR3 nucleotides are TGTGCCAGCAGTGAACCCCCATTGACTAGCGGGAGGACGAGTAGCACAGATACGCAGTATTTT.

This clone has a single count. The rearrangement joins TRBV6-6 to TRBJ1-1, with D tentatively TRBD1 (5 bases). V was trimmed by 0 bases and J by 14 bases, leaving 10 bases between them. There are 11 residues in the CDR3. Looked up from germline, CDR1 is MNHNY and CDR2 is SVGAGI (reference sequence). This CDR3 is CASSYSGWGFF. The CDR3 DNA reads TGTGCCAGCAGTTACTCGGGCTGGGGGTTCTTT.

The chain carries TRBV4-3 and TRBJ2-3; 11 bases map to TRBD2. CDR3 length equals 17 residues. Trimming cost V 1 base and J 2 bases; bases outside gene matches: 5. Per the germline V gene, CDR1 is LGHNA and CDR2 is YSLEER. The CDR3 sequence: CASSQAWTSGYTDTQYF. The DNA for the CDR3 is TGCGCCAGCAGCCAAGCGTGGACTAGCGGGTACACAGATACGCAGTATTTT.

This clone occurred a few times. This chain connects TRBV30 to TRBJ1-1; D remains ambiguous. The germline gives CDR1 GTSNPN, CDR2 SVGIG (reference sequence). The CDR3 consists of 12 residues. V was trimmed by 3 bases and J by 3 bases, leaving 8 bases between them. The CDR3 is CAWRSGDTEAFF. In DNA, the CDR3 is TGTGCCTGGAGATCAGGAGACACTGAAGCTTTCTTT.